The 32 T cell receptor beta chains in this list originate from one sample, sequenced in a study of a mutant IDH1 vaccine in newly diagnosed glioma. TCRdb keeps only in-frame clones here, not all; method: immunoSEQ multiplex PCR. The table shows fewer than 65,000 clones, with more than 60% occurring only once. Regarding time point: baseline, week 1 (first vaccination visit). Noted treatment: pre-vaccination baseline after standard-of-care therapy. Material: PBMCs, obtained from a glioma patient treated with radiotherapy, temozolomide or both. Receptor source: a middle-aged woman with glioma.

The V call is TRBV7-9, the J call TRBJ2-7, with D possibly TRBD2 on 8 matching bases. This CDR3 is built from 17 residues. V lost 6 bases and J 2 bases, leaving 23 bases between the germline ends. CDR1 and CDR2 from the germline V gene are SEHNR and FQNEAQ (reference sequence). This CDR3 reads CASSSGGARQGPYEQYF. CDR3 sequence (DNA): TGTGCCAGCAGTTCCGGGGGGGCCCGACAGGGACCCTACGAGCAGTACTTC.

This chain links TRBV7-9 with TRBJ1-3; D is unclear. The length of the CDR3 is 10 residues. The V gene lost 6 bases and the J gene lost 7 bases, with 4 bases spanning the gap. Germline V gene data show CDR1 as SEHNR and CDR2 as FQNEAQ (reference sequence). CDR3 region: CASRGNTIYF. The CDR3 region has the DNA TGTGCCAGCAGAGGGAACACCATATATTTT.

The V and J genes are TRBV10-3 and TRBJ1-2; 7 nucleotides agree with TRBD1. The CDR3 is 12 amino acids. Germline loops: CDR1 ENHRY, CDR2 SYGVKD. V trimming: 6 bases; J trimming: 7 bases; junction bases outside the gene matches: 5. For the CDR3, the DNA is TGTGCCATCAGGACAGGGTTCGTTGGCTACACCTTC. Residues: CAIRTGFVGYTF.

V and J are TRBV19 and TRBJ1-1; D is unresolved. The CDR3 spans 14 residues. Trimming left V 3 bases short and J 4 bases short, with 12 bases between. Germline CDR1 and CDR2: LNHDA and SQIVND (reference sequence). The CDR3 region is CASSIGRRGTEAFF. The CDR3 nucleotides read TGTGCCAGTAGTATCGGCAGGAGAGGCACTGAAGCTTTCTTT.

This chain joins TRBV2 and TRBJ2-6; 9 positions match TRBD1. This CDR3 has 17 residues. Germline V gene lookup returns CDR1 SNHLY and CDR2 FYNNEI. Trimming at V came to 7 bases and at J to 2 bases, leaving 9 bases not matched to a gene. The CDR3 region is CASNPGQGRAGANVLTF. In DNA, the CDR3 is TGTGCCAGCAATCCGGGACAGGGAAGAGCTGGGGCCAACGTCCTGACTTTC.

This chain links TRBV2 with TRBJ1-1; TRBD1 agrees at 9 bases. From germline, CDR1 is SNHLY and CDR2 FYNNEI. After removal of 5 bases from V and 0 bases from J, the junction contained 4 bases not matched to a gene. The CDR3 spans 15 residues. The chain's CDR3 is CASSPTGGLNTEAFF. For the CDR3, the DNA is TGTGCCAGCAGTCCGACAGGGGGGTTGAACACTGAAGCTTTCTTT. Full variable domain (remainder filled in from reference TRBV2 and TRBJ1-1): EPEVTQTPSHQVTQMGQEVILRCVPISNHLYFYWYRQILGQKVEFLVSFYNNEISEKSEIFDDQFSVERPDGSNFTLKIRSTKLEDSAMYFCASSPTGGLNTEAFFGQGTRLTVV.

The CDR3 bases are TGCGCCAGCGGACAGGGAGAAGGCTACACCTTC. Translated, it gives CASGQGEGYTF. The chain joins TRBV10-2 to TRBJ1-2; 8 bases are a match to TRBD1. Germline lookup yields CDR1 WSHSY and CDR2 SAAADI. The CDR3 is 11 amino acids. Trimming at V came to 8 bases and at J to 8 bases, leaving 4 bases not matched to a gene.

The V call is TRBV5-8, the J call TRBJ1-1; D gene uncertain. Germline loops: CDR1 SGHTS, CDR2 YDEGEE. The CDR3 has 12 residues. V was clipped by 4 bases and J by 5 bases, with 9 bases between them. The CDR3 is CASSRRRTEAFF. CDR3 DNA: TGTGCCAGCAGCCGCAGACGGACTGAAGCTTTCTTT.

This clone has only one observation. Germline and junction disagree at one end, which may indicate a read error. The rearrangement links TRBV2 to TRBJ2-5, with D possibly TRBD1 on 6 matching bases. Germline lookup yields CDR1 SNHLY and CDR2 FYNNEI. The CDR3 extends over 14 amino acids. The CDR3 DNA reads TGTGCCAGCAATGAACAGGGCCAGCAAGAGACCCAGTACTTC. It specifies CASNEQGQQETQYF.

This clone was found once. The rearrangement links TRBV29-1 to TRBJ1-6; 7 bases align to TRBD1. The junction had 3 bases not matched to a gene; V was cut back by 4 bases and J by 9 bases. CDR3 length: 12 amino acids. Germline V gene sequence: CDR1 SQVTM, CDR2 ANQGSEA. CDR3 nucleotide sequence: TGCAGCGTTGGGACAGGCGGTTCACCCCTCCACTTT. Residues: CSVGTGGSPLHF.

About this clone itself: The same CDR3 arises from other DNA sequences in this sample as well. V usage is TRBV13 and J usage is TRBJ2-7; D unclear. Germline loops: CDR1 PRHDT, CDR2 FYEKMQ (reference sequence). This CDR3 has 13 amino acids. The V end lost 5 bases, the J end lost 1 base, and 9 bases lay between the germline ends. Written as DNA, the CDR3 is TGTGCCAGCAGCACCCAGGATTCCTACGAGCAGTACTTC. Amino acid sequence: CASSTQDSYEQYF. Full variable domain (remainder filled in from reference TRBV13 and TRBJ2-7): AAGVIQSPRHLIKEKRETATLKCYPIPRHDTVYWYQQGPGQDPQFLISFYEKMQSDKGSIPDRFSAQQFSDYHSELNMSSLELGDSALYFCASSTQDSYEQYFGPGTRLTVT.

The rearrangement uses TRBV9 and TRBJ1-1; no firm D call. The CDR3 is 13 residues long. CDR1 is SGDLS and CDR2 is YYNGEE in the germline V gene. The V gene lost 0 bases and the J gene lost 3 bases, with 6 bases spanning the gap. The CDR3 DNA follows: TGTGCCAGCAGCGTAGATGAAGACACTGAAGCTTTCTTT. Protein product: CASSVDEDTEAFF.

This clone was recorded a few times. The J gene is TRBJ1-5, the V gene TRBV19, with no clear D. Germline CDR1 is LNHDA and CDR2 is SQIVND (reference sequence). The CDR3 consists of 13 residues. Trimming shortened V by 5 bases and J by 4 bases, and 9 bases separated the two germline ends. DNA for the CDR3: TGTGCCAGTAGTGGAACCGGGAATCAGCCCCAGCATTTT. Its translation: CASSGTGNQPQHF.

The rearrangement joins TRBV27 to TRBJ2-7; 12 positions agree with TRBD2. The CDR3 is 18 residues long. The germline V gene has CDR1 MNHEY and CDR2 SMNVEV (reference sequence). The ends lost 2 bases at V and 3 bases at J; junction bases unmatched: 11. CDR3 DNA: TGTGCCAGCAGTTTAGCCCCTCTAGCGGGGGGGCCCATCTACGAGCAGTACTTC. It is translated as CASSLAPLAGGPIYEQYF.

This clone was observed a few times. The chain has TRBV11-3 and TRBJ1-1, with D maybe TRBD1 (5 bases). The V end lost 5 bases, the J end lost 1 base, and 14 bases lay between the germline ends. This CDR3 has 15 residues. Germline CDR1 and CDR2: SGHNT and YENEEA. Here the CDR3 DNA reads TGTGCCAGCAGCAGACGAGGACACTCGAACACTGAAGCTTTCTTT. Its protein product is CASSRRGHSNTEAFF.

The V call is TRBV9, the J call TRBJ2-6, with 12 bases lining up with TRBD1. With V trimmed by 6 bases and J by 2 bases, 9 bases remained unmatched. This CDR3 has 18 residues. Germline V gene lookup returns CDR1 SGDLS and CDR2 YYNGEE. The DNA of the CDR3 is TGTGCCAGCACCCTCAGAGGGACAGGGGGCGCTGGGGCCAACGTCCTGACTTTC. Translating gives CASTLRGTGGAGANVLTF.

The chain uses TRBV2 and TRBJ2-5, with D perhaps given as TRBD1 or TRBD2 (6 bases each). Germline V gene lookup returns CDR1 SNHLY and CDR2 FYNNEI. V was cut by 8 bases and J by 3 bases, with 16 bases left in between. This CDR3 region has 14 residues. The DNA of the CDR3 is TGTGCCAGCCTCTCGTGGGGGGCGGAAGAGACCCAGTACTTC. Translation: CASLSWGAEETQYF.

The chain combines TRBV19 with TRBJ1-1, with D tentatively TRBD1 (6 bases). The CDR3 runs 16 residues. Germline V gene lookup returns CDR1 LNHDA and CDR2 SQIVND (reference sequence). Trimming pared 2 bases from V and 0 bases from J, leaving 13 bases between. The CDR3: CASSIRGRGVNTEAFF. CDR3 DNA sequence: TGTGCCAGTAGTATAAGGGGGAGGGGAGTGAACACTGAAGCTTTCTTT.

J is TRBJ2-7 and V is TRBV4-2, with 8 positions matching TRBD1. This CDR3 has 14 residues. From germline, CDR1 is LGHNA and CDR2 YNFKEQ. V lost 2 bases, J lost 6 bases, and 6 bases stayed unmatched. The CDR3 nucleotides read TGTGCCAGCAGCCAACAAGAGACAGGGGTCGAGCAGTACTTC. It specifies CASSQQETGVEQYF.

J is TRBJ2-2 and V is TRBV6-6; a weak D match, TRBD2 (5 bases). This CDR3 has 14 amino acids. Deletions cut 2 bases from V and 5 bases from J, with 9 bases between. The germline V gene has CDR1 MNHNY and CDR2 SVGAGI (reference sequence). The CDR3 bases are TGTGCCAGCAGTTACATAACTAGAACCGGGGAGCTGTTTTTT. Encoded protein: CASSYITRTGELFF.

The chain carries TRBV7-2 and TRBJ2-7; TRBD2 aligns across 11 bases. The CDR3 spans 13 residues. V trimming: 1 base; J trimming: 11 bases; junction bases outside the gene matches: 4. Per the germline V gene, CDR1 is SGHTA and CDR2 is FQGNSA. The CDR3 DNA follows: TGTGCCAGCAGCTTAGAGCCTAGCGGGGGGAAGTACTTC. Translating gives CASSLEPSGGKYF. Based on the CDR3 plus reference TRBV7-2 and TRBJ2-7, the full variable domain is GAGVSQSPSNKVTEKGKDVELRCDPISGHTALYWYRQSLGQGLEFLIYFQGNSAPDKSGLPSDRFSAERTGGSVSTLTIQRTQQEDSAVYLCASSLEPSGGKYFGPGTRLTVT.

This chain uses TRBV18 with TRBJ1-2; D may be TRBD1 (6 bases). From germline, CDR1 is KGHSH and CDR2 LQKENI. The V end was cut by 6 bases, the J end by 10 bases, with 15 bases between. The CDR3 has 12 amino acids. CDR3 bases: TGTGCCAGCTCGAGACAGGTGGGGAACTACACCTTC. Translation: CASSRQVGNYTF.

This sequence joins TRBV10-3 and TRBJ1-5; D is ambiguous. V was pared by 0 bases and J by 0 bases, with 9 bases between. The CDR3 has 16 residues. In germline, CDR1 is ENHRY, CDR2 SYGVKD. The CDR3 DNA reads as TGTGCCATCAGTGAGTCACGGTCCAATAGCAATCAGCCCCAGCATTTT. Translation gives CAISESRSNSNQPQHF.

This clone turned up a few times. J is TRBJ2-7 and V is TRBV14; 10 bases map to TRBD2. V shed 6 bases, J shed 2 bases, and the junction held 4 bases outside the gene matches. CDR3 size: 14 residues. Germline CDR1 and CDR2: SGHDN and FVKESK. Written as DNA, the CDR3 is TGTGCCAGCAGGGCTAGCGGGGGAGCCTACGAGCAGTACTTC. Translating gives CASRASGGAYEQYF.

This rearrangement joins TRBV14 to TRBJ2-7, with D unclear. The V end was cut by 5 bases, the J end by 7 bases, with 9 bases between. CDR3 length: 11 residues. Germline V gene sequence: CDR1 SGHDN, CDR2 FVKESK. DNA for the CDR3: TGTGCCAGCAGCTCGCTTGGGGAGCAGTACTTC. It translates to CASSSLGEQYF.

The J gene is TRBJ2-3, the V gene TRBV5-4; possibly TRBD2 for D (5 bases). The CDR3 sequence is 14 residues long. Germline lookup yields CDR1 SGHNT and CDR2 YYREEE (reference sequence). Trimming took 4 bases from V and 4 from J, leaving 13 bases between them. The CDR3 reads CASSGRHQADTQYF. The CDR3 DNA follows: TGTGCCAGCAGCGGGAGACACCAGGCAGATACGCAGTATTTT.

This clone was detected a few times. V and J are TRBV4-1 and TRBJ1-5, with D uncertain. The germline gives CDR1 MGHRA, CDR2 YSYEKL. The CDR3 runs 14 residues. The V end lost 1 base, the J end lost 5 bases, and 9 bases lay between the germline ends. CDR3 residues: CASSQARGDQPQHF. The CDR3 bases are TGCGCCAGCAGCCAAGCACGAGGTGATCAGCCCCAGCATTTT.

The CDR3 DNA follows: TGTGCCAGCAGCTTAACCGGGGAGCTGTTTTTT. It translates to CASSLTGELFF. J is TRBJ2-2 and V is TRBV7-3, with D unresolved. Trimming left V 0 bases short and J 7 bases short, with 0 bases between. In germline, CDR1 is SGHTA, CDR2 FQGTGA. CDR3 length: 11 amino acids.

V is TRBV11-3 and J is TRBJ2-7; possible D gene TRBD2, 6 bases. The CDR3 is made up of 15 amino acids. With 3 bases removed from V and 1 base from J, the gap between germline ends came to 13 bases. The germline CDR1 and CDR2 sequences are SGHNT and YENEEA. Written as DNA, the CDR3 is TGTGCCAGCAGCTTGGCGGGGACGGGGTCCTACGAGCAGTACTTC. It encodes CASSLAGTGSYEQYF.

This chain links TRBV11-2 with TRBJ2-7; the D gene is possibly TRBD2 (6 bases). V gave up 5 bases and J gave up 2 bases, with 16 bases separating them. The germline V gene encodes CDR1 SGHAT and CDR2 FQNNGV. The CDR3 spans 15 residues. CDR3 region: CASSLFRTMTYEQYF. CDR3 nucleotides: TGTGCCAGCAGCCTCTTTAGGACTATGACCTACGAGCAGTACTTC.

The rearrangement joins TRBV7-9 to TRBJ1-1, with unresolved D. The V and J ends lost 1 base and 2 bases respectively, with 8 bases between them. CDR3 size: 14 residues. Germline CDR1 SEHNR, CDR2 FQNEAQ (reference sequence). The CDR3 region has the DNA TGTGCCAGCAGCTTAGTGGGGAGAAACACTGAAGCTTTCTTT. The encoded protein is CASSLVGRNTEAFF.

The chain employs TRBV25-1 and TRBJ2-7; weak D call: TRBD1 (6 bases). The CDR3 runs to 16 residues. Germline V lookup: CDR1 MGHDK, CDR2 SYGVNS. Trimming removed 3 bases at V and 2 bases at J, with 17 bases between. The CDR3 DNA follows: TGTGCCAGCAGTGACCTTGAAGGCAGGGGTACCTACGAGCAGTACTTC. Translated: CASSDLEGRGTYEQYF.